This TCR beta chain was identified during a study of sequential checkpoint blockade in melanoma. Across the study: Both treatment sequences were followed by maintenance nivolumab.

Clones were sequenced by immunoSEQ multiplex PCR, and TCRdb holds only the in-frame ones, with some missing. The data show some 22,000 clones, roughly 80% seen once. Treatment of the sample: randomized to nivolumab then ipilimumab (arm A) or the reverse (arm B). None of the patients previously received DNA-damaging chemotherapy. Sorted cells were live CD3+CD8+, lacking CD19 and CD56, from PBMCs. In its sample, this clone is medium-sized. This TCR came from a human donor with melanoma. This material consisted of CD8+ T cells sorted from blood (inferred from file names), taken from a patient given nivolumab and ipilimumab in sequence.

CDR3 DNA sequence: TGTGCCAGCAGTGATGGGACAGGGAAAAATGAGCAGTTCTTC. Translating it yields CASSDGTGKNEQFF. V usage is TRBV2 and J usage is TRBJ2-1; 9 bases align to TRBD1. The CDR3 totals 14 residues. Germline V lookup: CDR1 SNHLY, CDR2 FYNNEI. The junction had 4 bases not matched to a gene; V was cut back by 3 bases and J by 7 bases.